Below are 28 T cell receptor beta chains sequenced from a single sample in a study of shared T cell receptors in the human thymus. Sequencing used immunoSEQ multiplex PCR; TCRdb keeps in-frame clones, though not all of them. The data contain about 660,000 clones, around 87% of them singletons. This sample was shared with a second study, whose subject was human thymus T cells.

The sample consisted of thymocytes. Source of these receptors: a boy under two years old with a congenital heart defect.

The chain links TRBV2 to TRBJ2-1; D uncertain. CDR1 SNHLY and CDR2 FYNNEI come from the germline V gene. V was shortened by 3 bases and J by 1 base, with 7 bases between the two germline ends. The CDR3 covers 14 residues. CDR3 bases: TGTGCCAGCAGTGAGGAGAGATCCTACAATGAGCAGTTCTTC. It translates to CASSEERSYNEQFF.

V gene TRBV5-1 combines with J gene TRBJ2-5; 7 positions agree with TRBD1. TRBJ2-7 explains the end of the DNA better; the J call may be wrong. Germline V lookup: CDR1 SGHRS, CDR2 YFSETQ. This CDR3 has 14 residues. The CDR3 reads CASSFRQGTYEQYF. CDR3 nucleotides: TGCGCCAGCAGCTTCAGACAGGGTACCTACGAGCAGTACTTC.

This chain joins TRBV5-1 and TRBJ2-2, with D possibly matching TRBD1 (6 bases). CDR3 length: 20 amino acids. Germline CDR1 and CDR2: SGHRS and YFSETQ. V gave up 2 bases and J gave up 0 bases, with 23 bases separating them. The CDR3 reads CASSFKKPPKWTANTGELFF. The CDR3 DNA is TGCGCCAGCAGCTTCAAAAAACCCCCAAAATGGACAGCGAACACCGGGGAGCTGTTTTTT.

This chain joins TRBV4-3 and TRBJ2-2, with D perhaps matching TRBD2 (7 bases). The V gene lost 0 bases and the J gene lost 2 bases, with 10 bases spanning the gap. CDR3 length equals 16 residues. Germline CDR1 reads LGHNA; CDR2 reads YSLEER. CDR3 amino acids: CASSQDGGANTGELFF. The CDR3 coding sequence is TGCGCCAGCAGCCAAGATGGGGGGGCTAACACCGGGGAGCTGTTTTTT.

DNA of the CDR3: TGTGCCAGCAGTACAGGGGCGGCAGCAACTAATGAAAAACTGTTTTTT. This sequence encodes CASSTGAAATNEKLFF. This chain joins TRBV27 and TRBJ1-4, with TRBD1 matching over 7 bases. There are 16 residues in the CDR3. CDR1 and CDR2 (germline): MNHEY, SMNVEV (reference sequence). V was clipped by 5 bases and J by 0 bases; unmatched bases: 6.

This clone has just one count. The rearrangement joins TRBV19 to TRBJ2-2; 7 bases are a match to TRBD2. CDR1 is LNHDA and CDR2 is SQIVND in the germline V gene (reference sequence). Germline trimming cut 3 bases from V and 3 bases from J; bases unmatched to any gene: 4. The CDR3 extends over 15 amino acids. The CDR3 nucleotides read TGTGCCAGTAGTATTTCTAGCGGACACACCGGGGAGCTGTTTTTT. This codes for CASSISSGHTGELFF.

The chain has TRBV5-1 and TRBJ2-2, with 8 bases matching TRBD1. The CDR3 totals 19 residues. After removal of 4 bases from V and 2 bases from J, the junction contained 16 bases not matched to a gene. The germline CDR1 and CDR2 sequences are SGHRS and YFSETQ. The CDR3 sequence: CASSHQTGDAPLNTGELFF. CDR3 bases: TGCGCCAGCAGCCACCAGACAGGGGACGCGCCCCTAAACACCGGGGAGCTGTTTTTT.

In nucleotides, the CDR3 is TGTGCCAGTATACCCCGCGGACAGGGTGAAAATCAGCCCCAGCATTTT. Translating it yields CASIPRGQGENQPQHF. The rearrangement uses TRBV19 and TRBJ1-5, with 8 bases matching TRBD1. CDR3 length: 16 residues. Unmatched junction bases numbered 12, after V lost 7 bases and J lost 4 bases. Germline values: CDR1 LNHDA, CDR2 SQIVND (reference sequence).

The gene calls are TRBV7-9 and TRBJ2-7, with 9 bases identical to TRBD2. CDR3 length: 15 residues. The J segment lost 4 bases and the V segment lost 1 base, leaving 5 bases of the junction unmatched. CDR1 and CDR2 from the germline V gene are SEHNR and FQNEAQ (reference sequence). The CDR3 loop reads CASSLVAGGQYEQYF. Here the CDR3 DNA reads TGTGCCAGCAGCTTAGTGGCGGGGGGGCAATACGAGCAGTACTTC.

The chain has TRBV19 and TRBJ2-1, with TRBD2 matching 9 bases. The germline gives CDR1 LNHDA, CDR2 SQIVND (reference sequence). With V trimmed by 6 bases and J by 6 bases, 9 bases remained unmatched. The CDR3 loop spans 15 amino acids. The CDR3 nucleotides are TGTGCCAGTAGCGTAAAGGGACTAGCCGTCAATGAGCAGTTCTTC. This gives the protein CASSVKGLAVNEQFF. Full variable domain (remainder filled in from reference TRBV19 and TRBJ2-1): DGGITQSPKYLFRKEGQNVTLSCEQNLNHDAMYWYRQDPGQGLRLIYYSQIVNDFQKGDIAEGYSVSREKKESFPLTVTSAQKNPTAFYLCASSVKGLAVNEQFFGPGTRLTVL.

The chain is built from TRBV5-1 and TRBJ2-3; 9 bases match TRBD2. V shed 3 bases and J 3 bases; nucleotides not matched to a gene: 5. CDR1 and CDR2 (germline): SGHRS, YFSETQ. The CDR3 loop spans 15 amino acids. The CDR3 sequence is CASSWAAGGTDTQYF. The CDR3 bases are TGCGCCAGCAGCTGGGCAGCGGGGGGTACAGATACGCAGTATTTT.

The table lists this clone with a count of one. The chain recombines TRBV10-3 with TRBJ1-1; tentative D call: TRBD1 (5 bases). V lost 4 bases and J 4 bases, leaving 10 bases between the germline ends. Germline CDR1 reads ENHRY; CDR2 reads SYGVKD. The CDR3 runs 13 residues. This chain's CDR3 is CAISGGSGTEAFF. The CDR3 coding sequence is TGTGCCATCAGTGGGGGCTCGGGCACTGAAGCTTTCTTT.

The V and J genes are TRBV20-1 and TRBJ1-1; no clear D gene. CDR1 and CDR2 (germline): DFQATT, SNEGSKA (reference sequence). V lost 6 bases and J lost 4, with 6 bases in between. This CDR3 spans 10 amino acids. This CDR3 is CSASGTEAFF. The CDR3 DNA follows: TGCAGTGCCTCAGGCACTGAAGCTTTCTTT.

V usage is TRBV5-6 and J usage is TRBJ2-7; possible D gene TRBD1, 6 bases. Germline assignment: CDR1 SGHDT and CDR2 YYEEEE. Trimming removed 5 bases from V and 0 bases from J, with 6 bases in between. The CDR3 totals 12 residues. CDR3 sequence: CASRDSSYEQYF. The CDR3 DNA reads TGTGCCAGCAGGGACAGCTCCTACGAGCAGTACTTC.

The chain links TRBV5-5 to TRBJ2-7, with TRBD2 identical over 9 bases. CDR3 length equals 15 residues. Germline V gene data show CDR1 as SGHKS and CDR2 as YYEKEE (reference sequence). The V segment lost 6 bases and the J segment 5 bases; nucleotides outside the gene matches: 12. The CDR3 DNA is TGTGCCAGCAACATGCTAGCGGGATTGGCGAACGAGCAGTACTTC. This encodes CASNMLAGLANEQYF.

This chain uses TRBV28 with TRBJ1-2; D is unresolved. There are 14 residues in the CDR3. Deletions cut 4 bases from V and 5 bases from J, with 14 bases between. CDR1 MDHEN and CDR2 SYDVKM come from the germline V gene. CDR3 amino acids: CASSSWSSEYGYTF. The CDR3 DNA reads TGTGCCAGCAGTTCCTGGAGCTCCGAATATGGCTACACCTTC.

The J gene is TRBJ2-2, the V gene TRBV5-1; D is perhaps TRBD2 (6 bases). Trimming removed 0 bases at V and 0 bases at J, with 12 bases between. CDR3 length equals 17 residues. The germline V gene has CDR1 SGHRS and CDR2 YFSETQ. Here the CDR3 reads CASSLVAGWANTGELFF. In nucleotides, the CDR3 is TGCGCCAGCAGCTTGGTCGCGGGATGGGCGAACACCGGGGAGCTGTTTTTT.

In this sample, this clone turned up once. The V call is TRBV5-4, the J call TRBJ2-2; D gene uncertain. Germline-derived CDR1 and CDR2 are SGHNT and YYREEE (reference sequence). V gave up 4 bases and J gave up 0 bases, with 7 bases separating them. This CDR3 contains 14 residues. In DNA form, the CDR3 reads TGTGCCAGCAGCCCCGGGTCGAACACCGGGGAGCTGTTTTTT. Its protein is CASSPGSNTGELFF.

DNA of the CDR3: TGTGCCAGCAGCCCGAACAGAGACACAGATACGCAGTATTTT. It is translated as CASSPNRDTDTQYF. This chain joins TRBV7-9 and TRBJ2-3, with unresolved D. The CDR3 length is 14 residues. Germline V gene lookup returns CDR1 SEHNR and CDR2 FQNEAQ (reference sequence). Trimming left V 5 bases short and J 2 bases short, with 11 bases between.

This clone was detected a few times. This specimen includes other DNA sequences encoding the same CDR3. The chain links TRBV19 to TRBJ1-5; TRBD1 is a possible D gene (6 bases). Germline-derived CDR1 and CDR2 are LNHDA and SQIVND (reference sequence). V was clipped by 7 bases and J by 1 base, with 8 bases between them. The CDR3 contains 13 residues. The CDR3: CASTGQSNQPQHF. The CDR3 DNA is TGTGCCAGTACCGGACAGAGCAATCAGCCCCAGCATTTT.

V usage is TRBV30 and J usage is TRBJ2-3; possibly TRBD2 for D (5 bases). Germline V gene lookup returns CDR1 GTSNPN and CDR2 SVGIG (reference sequence). The V end lost 4 bases, the J end lost 2 bases, and 16 bases lay between the germline ends. This CDR3 comprises 15 residues. The CDR3 reads CAWNTRELNTDTQYF. DNA of the CDR3: TGTGCCTGGAACACTAGAGAATTAAACACAGATACGCAGTATTTT.

This clone was counted a single time. The V call is TRBV5-4, the J call TRBJ1-2, with 8 bases aligning to TRBD1. The CDR3 spans 20 residues. CDR1 and CDR2 from the germline V gene are SGHNT and YYREEE (reference sequence). The trim removed 2 bases at V and 1 base at J, leaving 19 bases unmatched. The CDR3 DNA sequence: TGTGCCAGCAGCTTAGGGGGGGGTGGCCGACAGGGGCCTGGTAACTATGGCTACACCTTC. This codes for CASSLGGGGRQGPGNYGYTF.

V and J are TRBV15 and TRBJ1-1; no firm D call. Trimming removed 1 base from V and 0 bases from J, with 9 bases in between. Germline CDR1 and CDR2: LNHNV and YYDKDF (reference sequence). The length of the CDR3 is 15 residues. Here the CDR3 reads CATSRVRGVNTEAFF. The CDR3 region has the DNA TGTGCCACCAGCAGAGTCCGGGGTGTGAACACTGAAGCTTTCTTT.

The V gene is TRBV4-2, the J gene TRBJ2-2, with 7 bases aligning to TRBD2. The germline gives CDR1 LGHNA, CDR2 YNFKEQ. This CDR3 spans 16 amino acids. V trimming: 0 bases; J trimming: 4 bases; junction bases outside the gene matches: 5. DNA of the CDR3: TGTGCCAGCAGCCAAGAATTGGGAGGGTCCACCGGGGAGCTGTTTTTT. Protein product: CASSQELGGSTGELFF.

This clone was recorded once. The chain has TRBV13 and TRBJ1-3, with unresolved D. The CDR3 length is 15 residues. In germline, CDR1 is PRHDT, CDR2 FYEKMQ (reference sequence). V gave up 5 bases and J gave up 0 bases, with 11 bases separating them. The CDR3 reads CASSPGQNSGNTIYF. The CDR3 coding sequence is TGTGCCAGCAGCCCGGGTCAGAACTCTGGAAACACCATATATTTT.

The rearrangement links TRBV27 to TRBJ2-1, with D possibly being TRBD1 (6 bases). Germline V gene lookup returns CDR1 MNHEY and CDR2 SMNVEV (reference sequence). V shed 3 bases and J shed 9 bases, with 9 bases lying between them. The CDR3 spans 12 residues. CDR3 in DNA: TGTGCCAGCAGTTTGGCAGGGGTTGAGCAGTTCTTC. Protein: CASSLAGVEQFF.

The chain uses TRBV9 and TRBJ1-2; 9 bases are a match to TRBD1. Germline V CDR1 and CDR2: SGDLS, YYNGEE. J lost 5 bases, V lost 6 bases, and 8 bases had no gene match. The CDR3 contains 14 residues. The CDR3 loop is CASTLEGQGYGYTF. In DNA, the CDR3 is TGTGCCAGCACCCTAGAGGGACAGGGATATGGCTACACCTTC.

The chain recombines TRBV15 with TRBJ2-5; D unresolved. The CDR3 has 14 residues. The germline V gene encodes CDR1 LNHNV and CDR2 YYDKDF (reference sequence). V shed 3 bases and J shed 5 bases, with 13 bases lying between them. CDR3 region: CATSRATPTETQYF. As DNA, the CDR3 is TGTGCCACCAGCAGGGCCACCCCAACCGAGACCCAGTACTTC.